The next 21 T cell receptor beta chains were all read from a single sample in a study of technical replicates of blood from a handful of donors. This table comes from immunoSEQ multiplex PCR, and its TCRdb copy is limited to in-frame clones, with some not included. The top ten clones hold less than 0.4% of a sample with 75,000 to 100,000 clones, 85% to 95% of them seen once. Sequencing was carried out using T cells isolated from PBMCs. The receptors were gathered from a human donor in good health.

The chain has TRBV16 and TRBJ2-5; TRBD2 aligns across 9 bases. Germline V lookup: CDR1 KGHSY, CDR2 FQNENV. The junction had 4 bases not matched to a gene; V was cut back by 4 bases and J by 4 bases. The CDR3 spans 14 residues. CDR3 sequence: CASSPGLARETQYF. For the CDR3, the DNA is TGTGCCAGCAGCCCTGGACTAGCGAGAGAGACCCAGTACTTC.

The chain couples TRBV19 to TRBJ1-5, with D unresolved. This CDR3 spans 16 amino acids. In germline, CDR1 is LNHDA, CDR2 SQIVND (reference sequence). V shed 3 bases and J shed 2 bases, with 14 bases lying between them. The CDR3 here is CASSIYSSSGNQPQHF. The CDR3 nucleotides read TGTGCCAGTAGTATTTATTCTAGCAGTGGCAATCAGCCCCAGCATTTT.

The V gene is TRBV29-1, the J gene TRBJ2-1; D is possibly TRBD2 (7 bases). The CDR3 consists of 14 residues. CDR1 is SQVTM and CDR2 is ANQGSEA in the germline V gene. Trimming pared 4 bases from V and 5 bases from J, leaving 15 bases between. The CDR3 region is CSVAGGRWHNEQFF. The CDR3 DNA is TGCAGCGTTGCCGGGGGGCGATGGCACAATGAGCAGTTCTTC.

For the CDR3, the DNA is TGTGCCAGCAGCGGCACCCCGAGCACAGATACGCAGTATTTT. It yields the protein CASSGTPSTDTQYF. The V gene is TRBV7-9, the J gene TRBJ2-3; D is ambiguous. Per the germline V gene, CDR1 is SEHNR and CDR2 is FQNEAQ (reference sequence). Trimming pared 5 bases from V and 0 bases from J, leaving 9 bases between. There are 14 residues in the CDR3.

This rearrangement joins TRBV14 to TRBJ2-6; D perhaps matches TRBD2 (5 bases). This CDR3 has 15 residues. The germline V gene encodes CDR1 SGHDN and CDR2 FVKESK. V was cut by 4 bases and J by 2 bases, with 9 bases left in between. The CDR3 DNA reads TGTGCCAGCAGCCCTCGGGGAGCTGGGGCCAACGTCCTGACTTTC. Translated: CASSPRGAGANVLTF.

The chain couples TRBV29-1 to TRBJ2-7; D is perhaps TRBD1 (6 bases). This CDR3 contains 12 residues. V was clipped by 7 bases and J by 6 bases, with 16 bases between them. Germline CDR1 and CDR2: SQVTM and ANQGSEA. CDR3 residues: CSARTGLVEQYF. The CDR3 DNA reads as TGCAGCGCAAGAACAGGGTTAGTCGAGCAGTACTTC.

CDR3 in amino acids: CASSVDGSTYEQYF. CDR3 in DNA: TGTGCCAGCAGCGTAGACGGGAGTACCTACGAGCAGTACTTC. The J gene is TRBJ2-7, the V gene TRBV9; weak D call: TRBD2 (6 bases). V lost 0 bases to trimming and J lost 2 bases, with 9 bases between them. The V gene's germline CDR1 is SGDLS and CDR2 YYNGEE. The CDR3 has 14 amino acids.

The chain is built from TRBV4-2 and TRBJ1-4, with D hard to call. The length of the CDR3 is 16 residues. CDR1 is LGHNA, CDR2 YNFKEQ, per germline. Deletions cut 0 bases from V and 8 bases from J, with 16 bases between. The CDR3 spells CASSQEIGGAGEKLFF. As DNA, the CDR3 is TGTGCCAGCAGCCAAGAAATCGGTGGTGCGGGGGAAAAACTGTTTTTT.

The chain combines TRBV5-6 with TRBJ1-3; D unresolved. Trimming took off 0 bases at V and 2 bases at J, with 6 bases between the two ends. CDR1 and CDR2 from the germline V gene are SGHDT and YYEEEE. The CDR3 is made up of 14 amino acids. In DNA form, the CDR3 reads TGTGCCAGCAGCTTGGGGTCAGCTGGAAACACCATATATTTT. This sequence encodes CASSLGSAGNTIYF.

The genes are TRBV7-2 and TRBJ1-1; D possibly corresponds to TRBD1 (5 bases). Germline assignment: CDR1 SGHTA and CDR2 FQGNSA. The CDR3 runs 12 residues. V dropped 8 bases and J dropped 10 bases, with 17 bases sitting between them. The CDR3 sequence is CASREVWGPAFF. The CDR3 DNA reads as TGTGCCAGCCGGGAGGTGTGGGGACCAGCTTTCTTT.

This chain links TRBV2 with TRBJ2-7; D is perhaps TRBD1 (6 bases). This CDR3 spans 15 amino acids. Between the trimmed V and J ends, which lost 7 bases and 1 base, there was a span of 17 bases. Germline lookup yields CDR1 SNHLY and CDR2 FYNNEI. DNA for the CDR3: TGTGCCAGCAAGGAGCTTGGACAGTCTTCCTACGAGCAGTACTTC. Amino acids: CASKELGQSSYEQYF.

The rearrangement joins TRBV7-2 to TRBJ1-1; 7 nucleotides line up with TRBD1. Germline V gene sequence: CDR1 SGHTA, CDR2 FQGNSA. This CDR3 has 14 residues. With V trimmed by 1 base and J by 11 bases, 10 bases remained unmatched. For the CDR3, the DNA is TGTGCCAGCAGCTTAGAAAAACAGGGGCTAGGGGCTTTCTTT. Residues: CASSLEKQGLGAFF.

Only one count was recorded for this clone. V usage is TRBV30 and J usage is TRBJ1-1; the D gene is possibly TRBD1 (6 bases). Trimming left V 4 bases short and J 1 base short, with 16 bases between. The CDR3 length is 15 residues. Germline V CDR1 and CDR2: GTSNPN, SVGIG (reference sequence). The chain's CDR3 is CAWTAGVMENTEAFF. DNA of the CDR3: TGTGCCTGGACGGCAGGGGTTATGGAGAACACTGAAGCTTTCTTT.

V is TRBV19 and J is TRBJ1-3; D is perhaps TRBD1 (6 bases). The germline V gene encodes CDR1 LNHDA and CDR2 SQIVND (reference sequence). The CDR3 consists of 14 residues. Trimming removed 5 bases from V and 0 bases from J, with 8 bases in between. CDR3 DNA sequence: TGTGCCAGTAGTGTGGACAGCTCTGGAAACACCATATATTTT. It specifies CASSVDSSGNTIYF.

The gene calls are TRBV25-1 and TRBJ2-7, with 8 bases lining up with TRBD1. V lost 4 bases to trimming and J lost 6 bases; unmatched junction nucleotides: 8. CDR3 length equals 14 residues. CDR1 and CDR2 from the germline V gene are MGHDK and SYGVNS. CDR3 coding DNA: TGTGCCAGCAGTGCTAGGACAGGGTTTTTCGAGCAGTACTTC. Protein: CASSARTGFFEQYF.

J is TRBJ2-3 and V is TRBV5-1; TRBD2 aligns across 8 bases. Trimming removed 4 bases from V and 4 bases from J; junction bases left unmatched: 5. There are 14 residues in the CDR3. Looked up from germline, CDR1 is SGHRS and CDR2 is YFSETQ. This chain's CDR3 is CASSRGLVADTQYF. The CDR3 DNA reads TGCGCCAGCAGCCGGGGACTAGTAGCAGATACGCAGTATTTT.

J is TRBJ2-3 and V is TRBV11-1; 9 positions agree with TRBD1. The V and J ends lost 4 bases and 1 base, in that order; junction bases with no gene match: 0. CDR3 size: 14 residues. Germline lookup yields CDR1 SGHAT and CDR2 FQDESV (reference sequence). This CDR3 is CASSWDRGTDTQYF. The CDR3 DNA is TGTGCCAGCAGCTGGGACAGGGGCACAGATACGCAGTATTTT. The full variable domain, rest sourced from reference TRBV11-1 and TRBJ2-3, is EAEVAQSPRYKITEKSQAVAFWCDPISGHATLYWYRQILGQGPELLVQFQDESVVDDSQLPKDRFSAERLKGVDSTLKIQPAELGDSAMYLCASSWDRGTDTQYFGPGTRLTVL.

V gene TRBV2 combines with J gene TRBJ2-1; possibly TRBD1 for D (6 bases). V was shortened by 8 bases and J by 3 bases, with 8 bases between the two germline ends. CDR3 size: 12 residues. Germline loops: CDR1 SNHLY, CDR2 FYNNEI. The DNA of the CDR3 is TGTGCCAGCGGGACACGCTACAATGAGCAGTTCTTC. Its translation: CASGTRYNEQFF.

This CDR3 is CAWSGLAGVRGNEQFF. CDR3 in DNA: TGTGCCTGGTCTGGGCTAGCGGGAGTAAGGGGCAATGAGCAGTTCTTC. This chain connects TRBV30 to TRBJ2-1; 10 bases are a match to TRBD2. J was trimmed by 6 bases and V by 5 bases; bases with no gene match: 13. Germline CDR1 reads GTSNPN; CDR2 reads SVGIG (reference sequence). This CDR3 has 16 residues.

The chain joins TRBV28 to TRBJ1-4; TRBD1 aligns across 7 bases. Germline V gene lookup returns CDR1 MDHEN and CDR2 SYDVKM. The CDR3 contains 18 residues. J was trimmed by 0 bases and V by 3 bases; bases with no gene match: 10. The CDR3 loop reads CASSFDRVEIATNEKLFF. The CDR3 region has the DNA TGTGCCAGCAGTTTTGACAGGGTGGAAATTGCAACTAATGAAAAACTGTTTTTT.

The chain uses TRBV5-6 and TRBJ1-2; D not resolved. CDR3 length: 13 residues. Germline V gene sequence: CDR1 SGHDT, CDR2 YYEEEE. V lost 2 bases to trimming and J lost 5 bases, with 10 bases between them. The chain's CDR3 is CASSFRRVYGYTF. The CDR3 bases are TGTGCCAGCAGCTTTCGGAGGGTATATGGCTACACCTTC. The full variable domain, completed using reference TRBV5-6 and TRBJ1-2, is DAGVTQSPTHLIKTRGQQVTLRCSPKSGHDTVSWYQQALGQGPQFIFQYYEEEERQRGNFPDRFSGHQFPNYSSELNVNALLLGDSALYLCASSFRRVYGYTFGSGTRLTVV.